The sequence of this TCR beta chain was determined in a study of technical replicates of blood from several donors. This clone was detected once. Libraries were prepared by immunoSEQ multiplex PCR; TCRdb keeps only in-frame clonotypes and omits some of them. The sample consists of approximately 87,000 clones, approximately 94% of them appearing once. Material: T cells isolated from PBMCs. The sequence was collected from a human donor in good health.

CDR3 in amino acids: CASSKEDNQNRYTF. CDR3 sequence (DNA): TGTGCCAGCAGTAAAGAGGACAACCAGAATCGCTACACCTTC. The chain combines TRBV5-4 with TRBJ1-2; the D gene is possibly TRBD1 (5 bases). The V end lost 5 bases, the J end lost 9 bases, and 20 bases lay between the germline ends. Per germline, CDR1 SGHNT and CDR2 YYREEE (reference sequence). CDR3 size: 14 residues.